The rows below give T cell receptor beta chains drawn from one sample of a study of blood T cell repertoires in COVID-19. The method was immunoSEQ multiplex PCR; TCRdb's version includes in-frame clones alone and lacks a portion of them. The sample carries around 240,000 clones, 80% to 90% recorded once. The sample comprised PBMCs or T cells enriched from blood (not recorded which). The receptors stem from a woman in her 50s who had recovered from COVID-19. Each CDR3 is given with its conserved first and last residue. D genes are given only for firm matches. Rows give clone size only sometimes, using once, few, many, or a class for an expanded clone.

TGCAGTGTTCAGGGTAGCAATGAGCAGTTCTTC,CSVQGSNEQFF,TRBV20-1,NA,once,TRBJ2-1
TGTGCCAGCAGCCCCGGAGGGGGCACCTACAATGAGCAGTTCTTC,CASSPGGGTYNEQFF,TRBV28,NA,few,TRBJ2-1
TGTGCCAGCAGTTTGGGGACTAGCGGGGTTCGGCGGAACGAGCAGTACTTC,CASSLGTSGVRRNEQYF,TRBV28,TRBD2,NA,TRBJ2-7
TGTGCCAGCACCCGACAGGGTTACACCGGGGAGCTGTTTTTT,CASTRQGYTGELFF,TRBV28,TRBD1,NA,TRBJ2-2
TGCGCCAGCAGCTTGGGGGCTAGCGGGAATGAGCAGTTCTTC,CASSLGASGNEQFF,TRBV5-1,TRBD2,NA,TRBJ2-1
TGTGCCAGCTCCGAACTCGGTGGTGGGAGTGAAAAACTGTTTTTT,CASSELGGGSEKLFF,TRBV7-8,NA,NA,TRBJ1-4
TGTGCCAGCAGCGTAAGGCAGGCCTCCTACGAGCAGTACTTC,CASSVRQASYEQYF,TRBV9,NA,NA,TRBJ2-7
TGTGCCAGCAGTCCCTGGCGGGAGACAGATACGCAGTATTTT,CASSPWRETDTQYF,TRBV27,TRBD2,NA,TRBJ2-3
TGCGCCAGCAGCTTGGGACTTTGGAGCACTGAAGCTTTCTTT,CASSLGLWSTEAFF,TRBV5-1,NA,NA,TRBJ1-1
TGTGCCAGCAGTTTAGGGGCCGACAGGGGAGCTGAAGCTTTCTTT,CASSLGADRGAEAFF,TRBV27,TRBD1,NA,TRBJ1-1
TGTGCCAGCAGCTTGGGACAGGGGACCTACAATGAGCAGTTCTTC,CASSLGQGTYNEQFF,TRBV5-6,TRBD1,NA,TRBJ2-1
TGTGCCATCAGTGAATATGAGGACAATATAGCTGAGCAGTTCTTC,CAISEYEDNIAEQFF,TRBV10-3,NA,NA,TRBJ2-1
TGTGCCAGCAGTTACTCGATAACAGTACAAGAGACCCAGTACTTC,CASSYSITVQETQYF,TRBV6-2/TRBV6-3,NA,NA,TRBJ2-5
TGTGCCAGCAGTTCACTGACAGGGTGGAACGAGCAGTACTTC,CASSSLTGWNEQYF,TRBV27,TRBD1,NA,TRBJ2-7
TGTGCCAGCAGTTGGGCGTCCTCCTACAATGAGCAGTTCTTC,CASSWASSYNEQFF,TRBV27,NA,NA,TRBJ2-1
TGTGCCACCAGTGAGACAGGGGATGTGGTGAACGAGCAGTACTTC,CATSETGDVVNEQYF,TRBV24-1,TRBD1,NA,TRBJ2-7
TGTGCCAGCAGTCCACAGGGCTACGGAACAGATACGCAGTATTTT,CASSPQGYGTDTQYF,TRBV27,NA,NA,TRBJ2-3
TGTGCCAGCAGGGACTACAGTAGCACAGATACGCAGTATTTT,CASRDYSSTDTQYF,TRBV27,NA,few,TRBJ2-3
TGCAGTGCTACATCCTCCTACGAGCAGTACTTC,CSATSSYEQYF,TRBV20-1,NA,NA,TRBJ2-7
TGTGCCAGCAAAGACAGTTCCACCGGGGAGCTGTTTTTT,CASKDSSTGELFF,TRBV28,NA,NA,TRBJ2-2
TGTGCCAGCAGCTTAAAGGGAGGAGTCAATCAGCCCCAGCATTTT,CASSLKGGVNQPQHF,TRBV7-2,NA,NA,TRBJ1-5
TGCAGCGTTGCCGGGAGTGAAGATACGCAGTATTTT,CSVAGSEDTQYF,TRBV29-1,NA,NA,TRBJ2-3
TGTGCCAGCACCCCCGGTTACTACAATGAGCAGTTCTTC,CASTPGYYNEQFF,TRBV28,NA,few,TRBJ2-1
TGTGCCAGCAGGGGGGCGGGCAGCCGTACCTCCTACAATGAGCAGTTCTTC,CASRGAGSRTSYNEQFF,TRBV7-2,NA,NA,TRBJ2-1
TGTGCCAGCAGCTTAGGAGGAACAGGTACCCATCAGCCCCAGCATTTT,CASSLGGTGTHQPQHF,TRBV7-8,NA,NA,TRBJ1-5
TGTGCCAGCAGCCAAGGAGAGATCTATGGCTACACCTTC,CASSQGEIYGYTF,TRBV3-1/TRBV3-2,NA,NA,TRBJ1-2
TGCGCCAGCAGCCCGCGGGACAGTAGCTCCTACGAGCAGTACTTC,CASSPRDSSSYEQYF,TRBV4-1,NA,NA,TRBJ2-7
TGTGCCAGCAGCCGTCAGCAGGTCAACTCCTATGGCTACACCTTC,CASSRQQVNSYGYTF,TRBV3-1/TRBV3-2,NA,NA,TRBJ1-2
TGTGCCAGCAGCCCGACGACAGGGGGCGAACAGTACTTC,CASSPTTGGEQYF,TRBV3-1/TRBV3-2,TRBD1,NA,TRBJ2-7
TGTGCCTGGAGGGCGGGGGCTAGCGGTAGTCAGTTCTTC,CAWRAGASGSQFF,TRBV30,NA,once,TRBJ2-1
TGTGCCAGCAGGACAGATGGTTACGAGCAGTACTTC,CASRTDGYEQYF,TRBV2,NA,NA,TRBJ2-7
TGTGCCAGCAGTTATTCTCAGGGGGCGAGTGGCTACACCTTC,CASSYSQGASGYTF,TRBV6-5,TRBD1,few,TRBJ1-2
TGCGCCAGCAGCTTGAGAGGGGGACTAGATGACGAGCAGTACTTC,CASSLRGGLDDEQYF,TRBV5-1,TRBD2,NA,TRBJ2-7
TGTGCCAGCAGCTTTAGTTTCCCCGTTTCTGAGCGGGAGGTTGAGGCCGGGGAGCTGTTTTTT,CASSFSFPVSEREVEAGELFF,TRBV13,TRBD2,NA,TRBJ2-2
TGTGCCACCAGCAGGGGGGGGCAGGGTTATGGCTACACCTTC,CATSRGGQGYGYTF,TRBV15,NA,once,TRBJ1-2
TGTGCCAGCAGCCCCAGGGGGCGTAGGTCGGGTGACTATGGCTACACCTTC,CASSPRGRRSGDYGYTF,TRBV28,TRBD1,NA,TRBJ1-2
TGTGCCACCAGTGACCTAGCGGGAGAGGATGAGCAGTTCTTC,CATSDLAGEDEQFF,TRBV24-1,TRBD2,NA,TRBJ2-1
NA,CASSSSNTGELFF,TRBV6-5,NA,NA,TRBJ2-2
TGCAGCGTTGATCCGGACAGAAACTATGGCTACACCTTC,CSVDPDRNYGYTF,TRBV29-1,NA,once,TRBJ1-2
TGTGCCAGCAGTGGAGCCAGGGAGCAGTTCTTC,CASSGAREQFF,TRBV2,NA,NA,TRBJ2-1
TGTGCCAGCAACCCCGGGGGGACTGAAGCTTTCTTT,CASNPGGTEAFF,TRBV12-3/TRBV12-4,NA,NA,TRBJ1-1
TGTGCCAGCAGTTTTCAAGACAGGGATGAACTGTTTTTT,CASSFQDRDELFF,TRBV28,TRBD1,NA,TRBJ1-4
TGTGCCAGCAGTGAACGTGACAGCCAGAGCTCCTATAATTCACCCCTCCACTTT,CASSERDSQSSYNSPLHF,TRBV6-1,NA,few,TRBJ1-6
TGTGCCTCAGCCATACAACAGGGATCGAACACCGGGGAGCTGTTTTTT,CASAIQQGSNTGELFF,TRBV19,NA,NA,TRBJ2-2
TGTGCCAGCAGTTTTCCCATAGGGGTTGAGTTCTTC,CASSFPIGVEFF,TRBV12-3/TRBV12-4,NA,NA,TRBJ2-1
TGTGCCAGCAGCTTAGAGGAGGGCCAAACCTACGAGCAGTACTTC,CASSLEEGQTYEQYF,TRBV7-8,NA,NA,TRBJ2-7
TGTGCCAGTAGTATAGAATTCGGACAGTCGAATTCACCCCTCCACTTT,CASSIEFGQSNSPLHF,TRBV19,NA,NA,TRBJ1-6
TGTGCCAGCAGCGACTCCTGGCCGGGGACCTACGAGCAGTACTTC,CASSDSWPGTYEQYF,TRBV13,NA,NA,TRBJ2-7
TGTGCCAGCAGCTTCCCTAGCGGGTCTAGCACAGATACGCAGTATTTT,CASSFPSGSSTDTQYF,TRBV7-8,TRBD2,NA,TRBJ2-3
TGTGCCAGCAGTTACTCCCTAGCGGGCACAGATACGCAGTATTTT,CASSYSLAGTDTQYF,TRBV6-6,TRBD2,NA,TRBJ2-3
TGTGCCTGGAGTCCGGGACTAGCGGGAGTCACTGAGCAGTTCTTC,CAWSPGLAGVTEQFF,TRBV30,TRBD2,NA,TRBJ2-1
TGTGCCAGCAGCCAAGAATCGTGGCAGGGAGGAAACACCGGGGAGCTGTTTTTT,CASSQESWQGGNTGELFF,TRBV4-2,NA,NA,TRBJ2-2
TGTGCCAGCAGTGAGTCCCGGGACTCTGCAGATTTC,CASSESRDSADF,TRBV2,NA,NA,TRBJ2-4
TGTGCCAGCAGTTACAGGGTTGGTCAGCCCCAGCATTTT,CASSYRVGQPQHF,TRBV27,NA,NA,TRBJ1-5
TGTGCCAGCAGCTACGGGACAGGGGAAAGCTACGAGCAGTACTTC,CASSYGTGESYEQYF,TRBV11-2,TRBD1,NA,TRBJ2-7
TGTGCCAGCAGCCAAGATTTAGGCCAGGGTTACTACGAGCAGTACTTC,CASSQDLGQGYYEQYF,TRBV3-1/TRBV3-2,NA,few,TRBJ2-7
TGTGCCAGCAGCCCTTGGACAGGTTCGACGGCTAATGAAAAACTGTTTTTT,CASSPWTGSTANEKLFF,TRBV7-9,TRBD1,NA,TRBJ1-4